Below, one TCR beta chain is given with its context. What it recognizes is unknown. CDR1 is SQVTM and CDR2 is ANQGSEA in the germline V gene. The V end lost 4 bases, the J end lost 5 bases, and 15 bases lay between the germline ends. This CDR3 contains 13 residues. Some clones are missing from TCRdb's copy, which holds only in-frame ones; the method was immunoSEQ multiplex PCR. The repertoire includes about 2.1 million clones, approximately 92% of them detected once, and roughly 1.7% sits in the top ten. Naive-designated CD8 cells lacked CD45RO, were positively enriched for CCR7, and omitted terminally differentiated effector memory CD45RA+ cells. The data were obtained in a study of shared clonotypes between healthy human individuals. Study results and limitations: What limited the represented genetic and exposure-history diversity was the small number of donors. Even with large depth, rarefaction showed that sorted-subset sequencing was incomplete. Naive subsets generally exceeded memory subsets in estimated richness.

The receptor was isolated from a man between 18 and 35 years old in good health. Some clones in this sample may be carry-over from other donors' samples. The genes are TRBV29-1 and TRBJ2-7; D gene uncertain. Sequenced: naive CD8+ T cells from PBMCs. The CDR3 loop is CSVAVGLRNEQYF. The CDR3 DNA is TGCAGCGTTGCCGTGGGCCTAAGGAACGAGCAGTACTTC.